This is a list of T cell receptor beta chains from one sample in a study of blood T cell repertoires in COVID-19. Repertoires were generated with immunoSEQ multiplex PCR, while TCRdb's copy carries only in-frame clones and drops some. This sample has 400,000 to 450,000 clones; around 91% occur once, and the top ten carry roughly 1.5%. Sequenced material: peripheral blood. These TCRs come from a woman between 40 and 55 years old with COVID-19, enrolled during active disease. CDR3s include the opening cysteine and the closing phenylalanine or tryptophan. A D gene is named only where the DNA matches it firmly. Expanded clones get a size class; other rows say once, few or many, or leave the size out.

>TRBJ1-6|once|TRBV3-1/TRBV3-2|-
TGTGCCAGCAGCCCCCGGGCCGAGGGTGCACCCCTCCACTTT
CASSPRAEGAPLHF
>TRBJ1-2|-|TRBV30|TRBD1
TGTGCCTGGAATCTTGACAGGGCGGACTATGGCTACACCTTC
CAWNLDRADYGYTF
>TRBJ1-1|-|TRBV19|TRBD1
TGTGCCAGTAGTATTGGGACAGGTCAAAACACTGAAGCTTTCTTT
CASSIGTGQNTEAFF
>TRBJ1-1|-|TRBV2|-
TGTGCCAGCGGCACGGACAGAATTGAAGCTTTCTTT
CASGTDRIEAFF
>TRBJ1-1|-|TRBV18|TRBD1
TGTGCCAGCTCAGCTATAACAGGGGTGAACACTGAAGCTTTCTTT
CASSAITGVNTEAFF
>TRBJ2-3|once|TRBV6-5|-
TGTGCCAGCAGTTACTACGGGAGTCTCCCAGATACGCAGTATTTT
CASSYYGSLPDTQYF
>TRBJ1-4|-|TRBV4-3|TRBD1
TGCGCCAGCAGCCAAAACAGGGGTAATGAAAAACTGTTTTTT
CASSQNRGNEKLFF
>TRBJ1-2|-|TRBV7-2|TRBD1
TGTGCCAGCAGCTGGGGGACAGTTCTCTCCTATGGCTACACCTTC
CASSWGTVLSYGYTF
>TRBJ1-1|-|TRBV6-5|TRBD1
TGTGCCAGCAGTCAGTGGACAGGGGGGAACACTGAAGCTTTCTTT
CASSQWTGGNTEAFF
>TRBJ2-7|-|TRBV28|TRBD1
TGTGCCAGCACCACCTCCGGGACAGGGAATCGCGAGCAGTACTTC
CASTTSGTGNREQYF
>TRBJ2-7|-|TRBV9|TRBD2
TGTGCCAGCAGCGTAGGACTAGCGGGAGTCGAACACGAGCAGTACTTC
CASSVGLAGVEHEQYF
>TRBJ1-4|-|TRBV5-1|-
TGCGCCAGCAGCTTGTCAGGGACTAATGAAAAACTGTTTTTT
CASSLSGTNEKLFF
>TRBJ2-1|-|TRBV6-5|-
TGTGCCAGCAGGCCCCGACTAGTTACCACAAGGGAGTTCTTC
CASRPRLVTTREFF
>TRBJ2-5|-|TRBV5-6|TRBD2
TGTGCCAGCAGCACGCGGCGGGGGGAAGAGACCCAGTACTTC
CASSTRRGEETQYF
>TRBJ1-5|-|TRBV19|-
TGTGCCAGTACTCGGGCAGCTCGGGGGGATCAGCCCCAGCATTTT
CASTRAARGDQPQHF
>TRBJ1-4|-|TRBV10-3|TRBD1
TGTGCCATCTCCTCAGGGGGGAATAATGAAAAACTGTTTTTT
CAISSGGNNEKLFF
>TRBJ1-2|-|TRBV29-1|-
TGCAGCGTTGATCCTCGCTATGGCTACACCTTC
CSVDPRYGYTF
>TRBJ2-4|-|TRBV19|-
TGTGCCAGTAGTATTGGCGGCTACGACAAAAACATTCAGTACTTC
CASSIGGYDKNIQYF
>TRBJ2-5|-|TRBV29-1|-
TGCAGCGTTGAAGACCCCCGGGGTCAGTACTTC
CSVEDPRGQYF
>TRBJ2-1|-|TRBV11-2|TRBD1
TGTGCCAGCAGCTTAGATAAAAGGGACAGGGGATTCTTC
CASSLDKRDRGFF
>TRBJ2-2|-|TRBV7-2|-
TGTGCCAGCAGCTTAGTAGAGTTGACCGGGGAGCTGTTTTTT
CASSLVELTGELFF
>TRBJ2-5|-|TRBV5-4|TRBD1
TGTGCCAGCAGCGGGCCGGGACAGGGGATGGGGACCCAGTACTTC
CASSGPGQGMGTQYF
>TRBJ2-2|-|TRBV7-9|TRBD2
TGTGCCAGCAGCGATACTAGCGGGGGGCCATTCGGGGAGCTGTTTTTT
CASSDTSGGPFGELFF
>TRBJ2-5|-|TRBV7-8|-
TGTGCCAGCAGCCGCGGGATCCCTCGCGAGACCCAGTACTTC
CASSRGIPRETQYF
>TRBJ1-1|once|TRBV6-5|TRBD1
TGTGCCAGCAGTTCAGGACAGGGAAGAGGCACTGAAGCTTTCTTT
CASSSGQGRGTEAFF
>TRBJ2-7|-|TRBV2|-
TGTGCCAGCAGGCAGGGGAGCTCCTACGAGCAGTACTTC
CASRQGSSYEQYF
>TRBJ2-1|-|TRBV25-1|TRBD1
TGTGCCAGCAGTGATCAGGGGGCTTGGTTATACAATGAGCAGTTCTTC
CASSDQGAWLYNEQFF
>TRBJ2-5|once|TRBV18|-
TGTGCCAGCTCACCTGCGACGGGGGTGAACCAAGAGACCCAGTACTTC
CASSPATGVNQETQYF
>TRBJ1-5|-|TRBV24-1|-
TGTGCCACCAGTTCGGGCAATCAGCCCCAGCATTTT
CATSSGNQPQHF
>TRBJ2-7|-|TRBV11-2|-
TGTGCCAGCAGCTTAGCCAGGGGTGCCCCCTACGAGCAGTACTTC
CASSLARGAPYEQYF
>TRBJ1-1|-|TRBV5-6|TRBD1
TGTGCCAGCAGCGGGACAGGGGGCGCGAATGAAGCTTTCTTT
CASSGTGGANEAFF
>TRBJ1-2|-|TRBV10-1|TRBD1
TGCGCCAGCAGTCAAGAGGACAGGGTAACCCTCTATGGCTACACCTTC
CASSQEDRVTLYGYTF
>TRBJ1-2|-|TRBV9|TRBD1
TGTGCCAGCAGCGTAGATCTCCGGACAGGAGACTACACCTTC
CASSVDLRTGDYTF
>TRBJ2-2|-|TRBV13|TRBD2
TGTGCCAGCAGCTTAGGGACTAGCGGGAGCGGAGGGGAGCTGTTTTTT
CASSLGTSGSGGELFF
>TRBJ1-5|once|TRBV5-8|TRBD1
TGTGCCAGCAGATTGACAGGGGCAGGGCAGCCCCAGCATTTT
CASRLTGAGQPQHF
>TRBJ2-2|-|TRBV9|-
TGTGCCAGCAGCCTTACCCAGGGAGGAACCGGGGAGCTGTTTTTT
CASSLTQGGTGELFF
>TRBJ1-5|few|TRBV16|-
TGTGCCAGCAGCCAATTTTTCGGAGATCAGCCCCAGCATTTT
CASSQFFGDQPQHF
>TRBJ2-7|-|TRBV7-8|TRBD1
TGTGCCAGCAGCTGGGCCCCGGGACAGATGTTCTACGAGCAGTACTTC
CASSWAPGQMFYEQYF
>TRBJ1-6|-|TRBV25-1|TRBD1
TGTGCCAGCGCCCAGGGGGGCTATAATTCACCCCTCCACTTT
CASAQGGYNSPLHF
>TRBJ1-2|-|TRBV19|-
TGTGCCAGTAGGCTGACAGGAACCTATGGCTACACCTTC
CASRLTGTYGYTF
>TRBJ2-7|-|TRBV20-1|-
TGCAGTGCTAGTGGGCAGGGCCCCTACGAGCAGTACTTC
CSASGQGPYEQYF
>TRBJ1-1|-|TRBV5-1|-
TGCGCCAGCAGCCTGAGGTTGGACACTGAAGCTTTCTTT
CASSLRLDTEAFF
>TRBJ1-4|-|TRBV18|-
TGTGCCAGCTCACCACCCGCGAGTGAAAAACTGTTTTTT
CASSPPASEKLFF
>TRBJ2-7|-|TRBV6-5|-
TGTGCCAGCAGTCTGGACAGCTACTCCTACGAGCAGTACTTC
CASSLDSYSYEQYF
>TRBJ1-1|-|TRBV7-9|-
TGTGCCAGCAGCCCGATTCCGACAGCGAAGAAAAACACTGAAGCTTTCTTT
CASSPIPTAKKNTEAFF
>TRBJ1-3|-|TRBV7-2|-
TGTGCCAGCAGCTGGAGGGACGGAAACACCATATATTTT
CASSWRDGNTIYF
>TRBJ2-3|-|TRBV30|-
TGTGCCTGCTCAGGCCGGGATACAAGTAGATTGGCAGATACGCAGTATTTT
CACSGRDTSRLADTQYF
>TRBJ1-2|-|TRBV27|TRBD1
TGTGCCAGCAGTACCTCGACAGGGGCGGCCCATAACTATGGCTACACCTTC
CASSTSTGAAHNYGYTF
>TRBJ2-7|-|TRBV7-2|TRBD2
TGTGCCAGCAGTTCGAGCGGGAATGCCCACGAGCAGTACTTC
CASSSSGNAHEQYF
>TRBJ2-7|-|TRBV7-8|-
TGTGCCAGCAGCTTAGGGCACCAGAACTACGAGCAGTACTTC
CASSLGHQNYEQYF
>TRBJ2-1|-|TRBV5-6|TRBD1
TGTGCCAGCAGCTCCACCGGACAGGGTAGGAATGAGCAGTTCTTC
CASSSTGQGRNEQFF
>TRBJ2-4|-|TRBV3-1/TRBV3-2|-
TGTGCCAGCAGCCAAGGTCGTCCTAGACCCTTGGTGTACTTC
CASSQGRPRPLVYF